Sequencing of this T cell receptor (beta chain) was carried out in a study of blood T cells in healthy people across ages (dated by TCRdb to 2014 to 2015). Turning to the overall study: In model experiments, template switching captured roughly one uniquely barcoded TCR beta cDNA molecule for every two T cells. To avoid experimental bias, donors of different ages were distributed randomly across sequencing lanes. The donors were split into four age groups: young (average about 15 years), middle-aged (roughly 39), aged (around 67) and long-lived (approximately 89). To track age-related changes in TCR beta repertoire diversity, the study relied on deep sequencing normalized with unique cDNA molecular identifiers. Using the same blood draw, the study looked at two additional independent replicas of 1 million unique cDNA reads for two donors, one aged 18 to 30 and the other aged 80 or older.

Libraries were made using 5' RACE. Sequencer: Illumina HiSeq 2500. A second PCR of 7 to 11 cycles was performed with a sample-barcoded 5' primer and a J-beta primer mix. A unique molecular identifier was introduced onto each TCR beta cDNA molecule by a template-switch 5' adaptor carrying 12 random nucleotides. Each sample yielded at least 3 million CDR3-containing paired-end reads. All of the RNA was converted into first-strand cDNA using the Mint cDNA synthesis kit, with a TRBC-specific oligonucleotide serving as the primer. All cDNA was treated with uracil-DNA glycosylase and then went through a first 18-cycle PCR with the universal primers M1SS and BC2_uni_R. The source study handled its data this way. Each sample was normalized by randomly selecting 1 million high-quality reads, each carrying a distinct molecular identifier. Reads with shared molecular identifiers were discarded instead of being binned into consensus sequences. MiTCR, with a Q25 quality threshold and the strictest error-elimination algorithm, was used for CDR3 identification, clonotype clustering and error correction. A nonparametric unseen species model using Euler transformation provided a lower-bound estimate of total TCR beta diversity. The public sequencing data were trimmed at Q25 with fastp and processed into clonotypes with MiXCR by TCRdb, which kept only in-frame beta chains. Records with the same CDR3 protein are collapsed into one entry carrying the most frequent genes and DNA. TCRdb assigned the V and J calls; the authors' analysis was not used. The sample includes about 800,000 distinct CDR3 sequences, with less than 60% observed a single time. The ten top clones hold 15% to 20% of the sample.

The 39 donors, aged 6 to 90 years, were systemically healthy Caucasian individuals from Russia. Each donor gave roughly 11 milliliters of peripheral blood, drawn into EDTA-treated Vacutainer tubes. Ficoll-Paque density-gradient centrifugation was used to isolate PBMCs, with at least 7 million per sample. Trizol reagent was used to extract total RNA from the PBMCs, yielding at least 6 micrograms per sample. For every donor, an aliquot of PBMCs went through flow cytometry to measure the percentages of naive CD45RAhigh/CD27high T cells. Summary of the overall study and its limitations: Total diversity estimates from one million sequenced T cells were considered lower bounds and underestimates. Observed TCR beta diversity per million T cells fell roughly linearly with age, and a significant reduction was already apparent by age roughly 41. Compared with the aged group, the long-lived group had more naive CD4+ T cells, fewer expanded clones and increased TCR diversity, a pattern suggesting age selection. Donor CMV infection status was unknown, potentially confounding age-related changes in expanded clonotypes. Conclusive comparison of naive and antigen-experienced compartments was prevented by the profiling of bulk unsorted PBMCs. Observed TCR beta diversity correlated strongly with the percentage of naive T cells measured by flow cytometry.

Taken from cysteine to phenylalanine, the CDR3 has 16 residues. The sequence is cut down to CDR3 DNA, 48 bases in frame from base 1. V loses 3 bases of germline sequence and J loses 1 base, and the interval between the two ends is 12 bases. This clonotype was detected only once. Which antigen it targets is not known. Base qualities are not provided; no much larger clone lies one nucleotide away. A lone read offers only weak evidence. The sequenced sample consisted of blood. This chain joins TRBV12-3 or TRBV12-4 to TRBJ1-4; TRBD1 is a weak D gene call, 6 bases matching. The source is a man older than 75 in good health. The nucleotide sequence reads as follows: TGTGCCAGCAGTTTTACCAGGGGTAGAACTAATGAAAAACTGTTTTTT. Its product reads: CASSFTRGRTNEKLFF.